This T cell receptor beta chain came from a study of blood T cell repertoires in COVID-19. Study-wide background: COVID-19 samples from acute and convalescent phases originated in the United States, Italy and Spain. Sources were T cells, B-cell-depleted T cells, or PBMCs; the material itself was cDNA or gDNA.

The V gene end was trimmed by 0 bases and the J gene end by 5 bases; junction bases not matched to a gene: 6. Germline loops: CDR1 KGHSH, CDR2 LQKENI. The length of the CDR3 is 15 residues. As originally analysed: The authors estimated nucleated cell counts from reference gene primer amplification. Clones were sequenced by immunoSEQ multiplex PCR, and TCRdb holds only the in-frame ones, with some missing. The D gene and trimming were derived from the DNA, and the V and J assignments and clone size from that table. This sample has about 150,000 clones, with around 84% found just once. Sequenced input: peripheral blood. This receptor was identified in a human donor with acute or convalescent COVID-19. The donor label of this sample is uncertain. This chain uses TRBV18 with TRBJ1-2; 7 positions agree with TRBD1. This CDR3 reads CASSPPSGTEYGYTF. CDR3 nucleotides: TGTGCCAGCTCACCACCTTCCGGGACAGAATATGGCTACACCTTC. Filled out from reference TRBV18 and TRBJ1-2, the complete variable domain reads NAGVMQNPRHLVRRRGQEARLRCSPMKGHSHVYWYRQLPEEGLKFMVYLQKENIIDESGMPKERFSAEFPKEGPSILRIQQVVRGDSAAYFCASSPPSGTEYGYTFGSGTRLTVV.